Listed below are T cell receptor beta chains from one sample, sequenced in a study of shared clonotypes between healthy human individuals. TCRdb's table, derived via immunoSEQ multiplex PCR, lists solely in-frame clones and lacks some. The data hold approximately 600,000 clones, with approximately 95% observed a single time. Sequenced input: naive CD8+ T cells sorted from blood. These receptors originate from a woman aged 25 to 39 in good health. CDR3s leave out the opening cysteine and the closing phenylalanine or tryptophan. The order of the fields is V gene, J gene, CDR3 protein.

>TRBV11-1|TRBJ2-7
ASSLGLAGDEQY
>TRBV7-8|TRBJ2-3
ASSLRLAGGEGTDTQY
>TRBV19|TRBJ1-5
ASSQGAGYQPQH
>TRBV28|TRBJ2-3
ASSFGLAGTDTQY
>TRBV30|TRBJ2-2
AWSVPTGELF
>TRBV7-9|TRBJ2-5
ASSLAGGQETQY
>TRBV5-4|TRBJ2-7
ASSLDGGSYEQY
>TRBV4-1|TRBJ2-7
ASSQGVSSSYEQY
>TRBV5-6|TRBJ1-2
ASSRPGAHGYT
>TRBV7-9|TRBJ2-5
ASSARAGMSDQETQY
>TRBV7-9|TRBJ1-4
ASSAMLTGGGGEKLF
>TRBV5-1|TRBJ2-4
ASSFTGDGKNIQY
>TRBV6-4|TRBJ2-5
ASSDPRDRTYD
>TRBV4-1|TRBJ2-2
ASSHITSGGYTGELF
>TRBV9|TRBJ1-2
ASSPHEGHGYT
>TRBV2|TRBJ2-7
ASSEFPGQLYEQY
>TRBV28|TRBJ1-1
ASSPSKETPNTEAF
>TRBV5-6|TRBJ2-1
ASSLGLAEDNEQF
>TRBV6-1|TRBJ2-7
ASRERGLGLAEYEQY
>TRBV7-9|TRBJ2-7
ASSLDGFPGTYEQY
>TRBV9|TRBJ1-2
ASSVGGTFESYGYT
>TRBV4-1|TRBJ1-5
ASSQVMTEFLAQH
>TRBV4-1|TRBJ1-5
ASSQFRGANQPQH
>TRBV7-8|TRBJ1-5
ASSPNRDRGGQPQH
>TRBV28|TRBJ1-3
ASSLGGLGECY
>TRBV5-1|TRBJ1-1
ASSLARHVNTEAF
>TRBV29-1|TRBJ1-1
SVEIRAQEAF
>TRBV15|TRBJ2-1
ATSSSDRGFDEQF
>TRBV2|TRBJ1-2
ASSGDGAYGYT
>TRBV5-8|TRBJ2-1
ASSLVASYNEQF
>TRBV6-1|TRBJ2-1
AHSGRFYNEQF
>TRBV4-1|TRBJ2-3
ASSQWNTDTQY